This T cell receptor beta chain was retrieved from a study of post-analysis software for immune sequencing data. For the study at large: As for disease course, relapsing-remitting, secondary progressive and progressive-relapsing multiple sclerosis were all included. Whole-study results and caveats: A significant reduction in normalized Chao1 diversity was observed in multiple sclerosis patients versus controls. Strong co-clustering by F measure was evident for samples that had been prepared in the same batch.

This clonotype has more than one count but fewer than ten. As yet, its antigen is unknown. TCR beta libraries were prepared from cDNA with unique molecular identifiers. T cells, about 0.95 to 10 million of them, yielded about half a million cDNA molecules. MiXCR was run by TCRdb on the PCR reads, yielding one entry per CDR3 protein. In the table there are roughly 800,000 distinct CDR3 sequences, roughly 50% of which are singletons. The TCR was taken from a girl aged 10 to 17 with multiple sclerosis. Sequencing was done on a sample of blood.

CDR3 amino acids: CASSRGVLYNEQFF. The CDR3 DNA reads as TGTGCCAGCAGTCGGGGGGTCCTCTACAATGAGCAGTTCTTC. This chain joins TRBV28 and TRBJ2-1; TRBD2 agrees at 7 bases. V was pared by 5 bases and J by 3 bases, with 4 bases of the junction left unmatched. The germline V gene encodes CDR1 MDHEN and CDR2 SYDVKM. This CDR3 is built from 14 residues.